This TCR beta chain was observed in a study of T cell repertoires in cytomegalovirus infection (dated by TCRdb to the late 2010s). About the investigation overall: Recently identified HLA-C-restricted CMV epitopes, whose presentation resists viral immunomodulation, were targeted by peptide stimulations together with well-studied HLA-B-restricted epitopes. Donor HLA type was relevant to the analysis, because carriage of CMV infection together with the matching HLA type was indicated by public TCR beta signatures.

The sample's treatment or condition label is to be understood as: in vitro stimulation with specific CMV peptide epitopes to enrich CMV-specific T cells. Reads for this sample came from an Illumina HiSeq 1500. The public reads were reanalyzed by TCRdb: fastp trimming at Q25, MiXCR alignment, in-frame beta chains only. When rows share a CDR3 protein, they turn into one entry using the most common DNA and genes. The sample table lists about a million distinct CDR3 sequences, 30% to 40% of them with a count of one. The top ten constitute roughly an eighth of the sample. What the research found in general, with its limitations: In both this cohort and an independent cohort of 350 or so donors, the cumulative frequency of public TCR beta family members distinguished carriers of CMV infection plus the relevant HLA type. The ex vivo response was dominated by HLA-C-restricted CMV-specific TCR beta clonotypes, which also provided the single most frequent clonotype in two of eight donors.

A distance of 35 bases separates the germline ends of V and J, which lose 1 base and 5 bases respectively. The germline V gene supplies CDR1 MNHEY and CDR2 SVGAGI. The CDR3 covers 22 residues, taking in both the cysteine and the phenylalanine. CDR3 DNA is the only sequence kept; it has 66 bases, read in frame from the first base. Worth noting for this clonotype: Its cognate antigen has yet to be identified. It has no much larger one-base neighbor in the sample; base qualities were not kept.

This TCR derives from a human donor in good health (CMV status not recorded). Some clones in this sample may be carry-over from other donors' samples. The sample in question was cultured CD8+ T cells from PBMCs, obtained from culture after CMV antigen stimulation. Recombination linked TRBV6-5 to TRBJ1-2; D gene: possibly TRBD1, on 5 matching bases. CDR3 reads: CASSYFKERGHDRGSTTYGYTF. The nucleotide sequence is TGTGCCAGCAGTTACTTCAAGGAAAGGGGCCATGACCGAGGAAGCACCACGTATGGCTACACCTTC.